The T cell receptor (beta chain) under discussion was sequenced for a study of T cells in Graves' hyperthyroidism and ophthalmopathy. Regarding the study as a whole: Most thyroid clonotypes expanded above 0.001 were also detected in blood.

Note on this clonotype: Its antigen is undetermined.

This CDR3 is built from 14 residues. Between the trimmed V and J ends, which lost 1 base and 8 bases, there was a span of 15 bases. Per the germline V gene, CDR1 is DFQATT and CDR2 is SNEGSKA (reference sequence). TCR beta CDR3 region amplification was performed from RNA transcripts. The HTBI primer set was used in a first-round RT-PCR of the TCR CDR3. TCRdb reprocessed the multiplex PCR reads via MiXCR and lists one record per CDR3 protein. Counted here are 660,000 or so distinct CDR3 sequences, roughly 46% occurring once; the ten biggest clones make up about 7.2%. Patients showing uncontrolled infection, other autoimmune disease, pregnancy or lactation were ineligible.

The V and J genes are TRBV20-1 and TRBJ1-3; D gene ambiguous. Sequencing input: peripheral blood or thyroid tissue (not recorded which). The origin of this receptor is an adult man with Graves' disease, either hyperthyroidism or ophthalmopathy (not recorded which). The CDR3 DNA reads as TGCAGTGCTAGAGTGCTGGGCTATGGCTACACCATATATTTT. Residues: CSARVLGYGYTIYF.